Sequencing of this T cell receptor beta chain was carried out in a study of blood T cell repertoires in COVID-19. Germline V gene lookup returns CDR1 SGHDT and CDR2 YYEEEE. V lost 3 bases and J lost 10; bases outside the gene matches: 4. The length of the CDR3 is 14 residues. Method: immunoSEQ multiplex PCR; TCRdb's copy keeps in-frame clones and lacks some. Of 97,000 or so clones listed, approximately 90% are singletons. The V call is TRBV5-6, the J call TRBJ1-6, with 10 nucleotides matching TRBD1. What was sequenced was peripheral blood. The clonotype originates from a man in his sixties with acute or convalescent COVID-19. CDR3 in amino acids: CASSSDRGKSPLHF. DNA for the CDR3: TGTGCCAGCAGCTCGGACAGGGGGAAATCACCCCTCCACTTT.